A single sample is the source of the 19 T cell receptor beta chains below, sequenced in a study of blood T cell repertoires in COVID-19. The protocol was immunoSEQ multiplex PCR, while the TCRdb copy is restricted to in-frame clones and leaves out a portion. The top ten clones hold 1.4% to 1.5% of a sample with 250,000 to 350,000 clones, approximately 88% of them seen once. Specimen: peripheral blood. All receptors come from a human donor with COVID-19, enrolled during active disease. The donor label of this sample is uncertain.

The genes are TRBV5-1 and TRBJ2-1; 9 nucleotides align to TRBD2. The CDR3 extends over 16 amino acids. V lost 4 bases to trimming and J lost 9 bases; unmatched junction nucleotides: 14. Germline V gene sequence: CDR1 SGHRS, CDR2 YFSETQ. In DNA, the CDR3 is TGCGCCAGCAGCCCGGCGGGTAGCGGGAGCTATAGTGAGCAGTTCTTC. Translating gives CASSPAGSGSYSEQFF.

The gene calls are TRBV7-9 and TRBJ1-5; D may be TRBD1 (6 bases). The CDR3 has 14 amino acids. Germline-derived CDR1 and CDR2 are SEHNR and FQNEAQ (reference sequence). V was trimmed by 5 bases and J by 3 bases, leaving 11 bases between them. CDR3: CASSPTGFNQPQHF. In DNA form, the CDR3 reads TGTGCCAGCAGCCCAACAGGGTTCAATCAGCCCCAGCATTTT. Combining the CDR3 with reference TRBV7-9 and TRBJ1-5 gives the whole variable domain DTGVSQNPRHKITKRGQNVTFRCDPISEHNRLYWYRQTLGQGPEFLTYFQNEAQLEKSRLLSDRFSAERPKGSFSTLEIQRTEQGDSAMYLCASSPTGFNQPQHFGDGTRLSIL.

V is TRBV11-2 and J is TRBJ1-6, with TRBD1 matching over 8 bases. Germline V CDR1 and CDR2: SGHAT, FQNNGV. The V gene end was trimmed by 4 bases and the J gene end by 10 bases; junction bases not matched to a gene: 9. This CDR3 region has 15 residues. The CDR3 nucleotides read TGTGCCAGCAGCTCCCTGACAGGGGTCGGCTCACCCCTCCACTTT. Amino acids: CASSSLTGVGSPLHF.

This chain joins TRBV29-1 and TRBJ2-2; D is perhaps TRBD1 (6 bases). Looked up from germline, CDR1 is SQVTM and CDR2 is ANQGSEA. V was shortened by 7 bases and J by 7 bases, with 10 bases between the two germline ends. The CDR3 length is 11 residues. CDR3 in DNA: TGCAGCGGAAGGGACATCGGGGAGCTGTTTTTT. Encoded protein: CSGRDIGELFF.

This clone showed up just once. This chain uses TRBV7-2 with TRBJ2-1; 7 positions match TRBD1. Germline CDR1 reads SGHTA; CDR2 reads FQGNSA. The CDR3 runs 15 residues. The junction had 5 bases not matched to a gene; V was cut back by 5 bases and J by 1 base. CDR3: CASSLTGVSYNEQFF. CDR3 sequence (DNA): TGTGCCAGCAGCCTTACAGGGGTTTCCTACAATGAGCAGTTCTTC.

This clone turned up a few times. This chain connects TRBV28 to TRBJ1-5; 9 bases are shared with TRBD1. The CDR3 has 16 residues. From germline, CDR1 is MDHEN and CDR2 SYDVKM. Unmatched junction bases numbered 13, after V lost 7 bases and J lost 6 bases. CDR3 region: CASNPAGQGSTQPQHF. CDR3 in DNA: TGTGCCAGCAACCCCGCGGGACAGGGTTCCACTCAGCCCCAGCATTTT.

This clone was observed a few times. J is TRBJ1-2 and V is TRBV5-6, with TRBD1 identical over 10 bases. The germline V gene encodes CDR1 SGHDT and CDR2 YYEEEE. After removal of 3 bases from V and 3 bases from J, the junction contained 5 bases not matched to a gene. This CDR3 contains 15 residues. The chain's CDR3 is CASSSTGGLDYGYTF. CDR3 DNA sequence: TGTGCCAGCAGCTCGACAGGGGGCCTGGACTATGGCTACACCTTC.

J is TRBJ2-7 and V is TRBV6-5, with 14 bases that match TRBD2. Unmatched junction bases numbered 4, after V lost 8 bases and J lost 4 bases. CDR1 and CDR2 (germline): MNHEY, SVGAGI. The length of the CDR3 is 14 residues. CDR3 region: CASRTSGRSYEQYF. DNA for the CDR3: TGTGCCAGCCGGACTAGCGGGAGGTCGTACGAGCAGTACTTC.

V usage is TRBV5-6 and J usage is TRBJ2-3, with D possibly being TRBD2 (6 bases). CDR3 length: 15 amino acids. Germline CDR1 and CDR2: SGHDT and YYEEEE. V lost 2 bases to trimming and J lost 6 bases, with 16 bases between them. The CDR3: CASSFRLGLRDTQYF. The CDR3 nucleotides read TGTGCCAGCAGCTTCAGACTAGGACTAAGGGATACGCAGTATTTT.

The CDR3 bases are TGCAGCGTTGAAGCGGACCAAGAGACCCAGTACTTC. As protein: CSVEADQETQYF. V is TRBV29-1 and J is TRBJ2-5; the D is unclear. The V gene's germline CDR1 is SQVTM and CDR2 ANQGSEA. The CDR3 sequence is 12 residues long. V shed 1 base and J shed 0 bases, with 3 bases lying between them.

This chain links TRBV6-6 with TRBJ2-7; 9 bases line up with TRBD1. CDR1 is MNHNY, CDR2 SVGAGI, per germline (reference sequence). V lost 5 bases, J lost 4 bases, and 15 bases stayed unmatched. The CDR3 contains 17 residues. CDR3 DNA: TGTGCCAGCAGTCGAGGGACAGGGAAGGTTATCGGATACGAGCAGTACTTC. It translates to CASSRGTGKVIGYEQYF.

This clone was counted a single time. The chain uses TRBV27 and TRBJ1-4; a weak D match, TRBD1 (6 bases). This CDR3 contains 15 residues. The ends were cut back, 2 bases at V and 4 bases at J, with 11 bases in the middle. Germline V CDR1 and CDR2: MNHEY, SMNVEV (reference sequence). The CDR3: CASSLQGRLNEKLFF. The CDR3 nucleotides are TGTGCCAGCAGTTTACAGGGGCGGCTTAATGAAAAACTGTTTTTT.

The V call is TRBV6-2 or TRBV6-3, the J call TRBJ1-1; 10 nucleotides line up with TRBD1. The V gene's germline CDR1 is MNHEY and CDR2 SVGEGT. The V gene end was trimmed by 5 bases and the J gene end by 5 bases; junction bases not matched to a gene: 8. CDR3 length: 15 amino acids. CDR3 coding DNA: TGTGCCAGCAGTCTATCCGGGACAGGGGAAACTGAAGCTTTCTTT. Its translation: CASSLSGTGETEAFF.

This rearrangement joins TRBV6-5 to TRBJ1-5; D ambiguous. In germline, CDR1 is MNHEY, CDR2 SVGAGI. The CDR3 runs to 15 residues. V lost 6 bases, J lost 4 bases, and 16 bases lay in between. The CDR3 sequence: CASRVGQARNQPQHF. The CDR3 nucleotides read TGTGCCAGCAGGGTTGGGCAGGCCCGAAATCAGCCCCAGCATTTT.

The chain joins TRBV30 to TRBJ1-4; TRBD1 matches at 10 bases. The CDR3 loop spans 14 amino acids. CDR1 is GTSNPN and CDR2 is SVGIG in the germline V gene (reference sequence). Germline trimming cut 3 bases from V and 6 bases from J; bases unmatched to any gene: 4. The CDR3 here is CAWSGDRGDEKLFF. The CDR3 DNA is TGTGCCTGGAGCGGGGACAGGGGAGATGAAAAACTGTTTTTT.

The J gene is TRBJ2-3, the V gene TRBV5-5; 7 bases agree with TRBD1. This CDR3 region has 14 residues. The germline V gene encodes CDR1 SGHKS and CDR2 YYEKEE (reference sequence). V lost 4 bases and J lost 1; bases outside the gene matches: 3. For the CDR3, the DNA is TGTGCCAGCAGCCCAACAGGGGGCACAGATACGCAGTATTTT. Residues: CASSPTGGTDTQYF.

The DNA for the CDR3 is TGTGCCAGCAGCGTAATGACTAGCGGGGCCTACGAGCAGTACTTC. Translation: CASSVMTSGAYEQYF. The chain is built from TRBV9 and TRBJ2-7; 11 bases match TRBD2. The CDR3 has 15 residues. J lost 2 bases, V lost 1 base, and 2 bases had no gene match. In germline, CDR1 is SGDLS, CDR2 YYNGEE.

This chain joins TRBV7-8 and TRBJ2-5, with 9 bases matching TRBD1. After removal of 5 bases from V and 4 bases from J, the junction contained 5 bases not matched to a gene. The CDR3 has 14 amino acids. The V gene's germline CDR1 is SGHVS and CDR2 FQNEAQ. CDR3 sequence reads: CASSARDRVETQYF. The CDR3 DNA reads TGTGCCAGCAGCGCCCGGGACAGGGTAGAGACCCAGTACTTC.

The chain joins TRBV6-5 to TRBJ1-2; D is unresolved. The CDR3 spans 14 residues. V was pared by 2 bases and J by 0 bases, with 7 bases between. The germline V gene has CDR1 MNHEY and CDR2 SVGAGI. CDR3 in amino acids: CASSYVAANYGYTF. The CDR3 nucleotides are TGTGCCAGCAGTTACGTGGCAGCTAACTATGGCTACACCTTC.